The TCR beta chain under discussion was sequenced for a study of shared clonotypes between healthy human individuals. General study findings and limits: The sharing of 5% to 6.5% of naive CD4 clonotypes was seen across a few donors.

Trimming removed 1 base at V and 2 bases at J, with 13 bases between. This CDR3 comprises 16 residues. Germline V gene lookup returns CDR1 MGHDK and CDR2 SYGVNS. TCRdb's table, derived via immunoSEQ multiplex PCR, lists solely in-frame clones and lacks some. The sample has some 500,000 clones, 95% to 97% seen once. Details on this clone: Its matching antigen is unknown.

The sample was naive CD4+ T cells sorted from blood. Subset defined: CD45RA+ positively selected. V usage is TRBV25-1 and J usage is TRBJ2-3; possibly TRBD1 for D (6 bases). The clonotype was recovered from a woman in her twenties or thirties in good health. The CDR3 region has the DNA TGTGCCAGCAGTGAATTTGGACAGAGTTACACAGATACGCAGTATTTT. Its protein product is CASSEFGQSYTDTQYF.